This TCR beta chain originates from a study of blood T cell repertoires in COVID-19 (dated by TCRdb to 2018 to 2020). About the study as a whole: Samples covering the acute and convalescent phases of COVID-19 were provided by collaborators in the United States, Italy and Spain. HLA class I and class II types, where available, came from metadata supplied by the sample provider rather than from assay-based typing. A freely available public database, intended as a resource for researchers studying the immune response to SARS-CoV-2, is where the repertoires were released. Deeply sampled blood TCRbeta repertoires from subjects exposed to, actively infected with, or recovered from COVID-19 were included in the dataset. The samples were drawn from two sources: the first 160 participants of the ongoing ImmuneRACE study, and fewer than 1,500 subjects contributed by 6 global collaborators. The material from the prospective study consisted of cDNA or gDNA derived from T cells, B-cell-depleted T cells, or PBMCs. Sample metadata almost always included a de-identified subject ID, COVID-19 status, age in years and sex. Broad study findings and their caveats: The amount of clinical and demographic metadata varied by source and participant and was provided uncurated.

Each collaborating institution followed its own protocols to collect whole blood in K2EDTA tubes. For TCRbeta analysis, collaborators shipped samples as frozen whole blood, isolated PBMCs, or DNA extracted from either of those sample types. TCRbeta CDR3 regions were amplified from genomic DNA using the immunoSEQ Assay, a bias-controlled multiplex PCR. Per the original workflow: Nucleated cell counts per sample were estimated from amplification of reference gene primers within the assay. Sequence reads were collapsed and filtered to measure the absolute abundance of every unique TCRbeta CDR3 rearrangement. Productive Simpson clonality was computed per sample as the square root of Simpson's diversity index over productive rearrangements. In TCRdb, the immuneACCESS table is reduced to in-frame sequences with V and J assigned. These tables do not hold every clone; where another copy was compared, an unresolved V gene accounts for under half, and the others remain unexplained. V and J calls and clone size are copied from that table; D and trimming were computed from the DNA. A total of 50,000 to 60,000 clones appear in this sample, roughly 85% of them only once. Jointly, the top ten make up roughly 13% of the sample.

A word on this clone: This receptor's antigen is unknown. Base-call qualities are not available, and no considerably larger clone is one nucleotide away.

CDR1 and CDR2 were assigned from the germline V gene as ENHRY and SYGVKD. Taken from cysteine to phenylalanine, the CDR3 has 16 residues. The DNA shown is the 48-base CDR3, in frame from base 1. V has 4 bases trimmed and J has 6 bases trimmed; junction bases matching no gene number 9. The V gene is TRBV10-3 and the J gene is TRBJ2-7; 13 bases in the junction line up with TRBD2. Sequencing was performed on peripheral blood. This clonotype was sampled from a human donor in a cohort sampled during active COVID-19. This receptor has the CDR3 CAISAIGLAGDPEQYF. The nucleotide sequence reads TGTGCCATCAGTGCAATTGGACTAGCGGGAGACCCCGAGCAGTACTTC.